These 2 T cell receptor beta chains originate from one sample sequenced in a study of blood T cell repertoires in COVID-19. Clones were sequenced by immunoSEQ multiplex PCR, and TCRdb holds only the in-frame ones, with some missing. Here the sample spans some 110,000 clones, over 65% being singletons. The sequenced sample was peripheral blood. The receptors shown here come from a man older than 75 with COVID-19, enrolled during active disease.

This clone appeared a single time. The CDR3 nucleotides read TGTGCCAGCAGCCAAGGGGGACAGGGGGCCGAAGCTTTCTTT. Protein sequence: CASSQGGQGAEAFF. V usage is TRBV14 and J usage is TRBJ1-1, with 12 bases fitting TRBD1. Germline V lookup: CDR1 SGHDN, CDR2 FVKESK. This CDR3 has 14 amino acids. J gave up 8 bases and V 1 base, and 2 bases lay outside the gene matches.

V and J are TRBV19 and TRBJ2-1; D uncertain. The V and J ends lost 1 base and 3 bases respectively, with 22 bases between them. The CDR3 loop spans 19 amino acids. Germline CDR1 and CDR2: LNHDA and SQIVND (reference sequence). CDR3 region: CASSIAGYGIPELYNEQFF. The CDR3 DNA reads TGTGCCAGTAGTATAGCTGGCTACGGAATCCCGGAGCTCTACAATGAGCAGTTCTTC.